This T cell receptor (beta chain) was found in a study of blood T cell repertoires in COVID-19. Produced via immunoSEQ multiplex PCR; TCRdb's table is partial and in-frame only. In the table there are under 150,000 clones, more than 80% of which are singletons. Sequenced material: peripheral blood. This sequence was found in a woman between 35 and 50 years old with acute or convalescent COVID-19.

For the CDR3, the DNA is TGTGCCAGCAGCCGGCACCTGACTAGCGGGGAACTCAATGAGCAGTTCTTC. Protein product: CASSRHLTSGELNEQFF. The chain has TRBV4-2 and TRBJ2-1, with TRBD2 matching over 11 bases. Germline V lookup: CDR1 LGHNA, CDR2 YNFKEQ. The CDR3 runs to 17 residues. Trimming at V came to 4 bases and at J to 6 bases, leaving 11 bases not matched to a gene.